This TCR beta chain comes out of a study of lymphopenia after photon versus proton radiotherapy. The data were produced by immunoSEQ multiplex PCR, yet TCRdb's version contains in-frame clones alone and is incomplete. In the table there are 150,000 to 200,000 clones, around nine tenths of which are singletons. The germline V gene encodes CDR1 MNHEY and CDR2 SMNVEV (reference sequence). The CDR3 runs to 14 residues. Trimming took 3 bases from V and 6 from J, leaving 14 bases between them. This clone occurred a few times. The chain recombines TRBV27 with TRBJ1-1; D possibly corresponds to TRBD1 (6 bases). This sample comprised peripheral blood, obtained from a patient treated with photon-based radiotherapy. This TCR was recovered from a man in his forties or fifties with gastric cancer. CDR3: CASSFGQGLAEAFF. In nucleotides, the CDR3 is TGTGCCAGCAGTTTTGGGCAGGGGCTCGCTGAAGCTTTCTTT.